These T cell receptor beta chains were read from a single sample in a study of pediatric ulcerative colitis. The data were produced by immunoSEQ multiplex PCR, yet TCRdb's version contains in-frame clones alone and is incomplete. This table holds roughly 19,000 clones, approximately 73% found once. The sample consisted of gut tissue. The receptors were gathered from a boy younger than 18 with moderate ulcerative colitis. Each CDR3 is given with its conserved first and last residue. The order of the fields is CDR3 protein, V gene.

CASLKSNLNTEAFF | TRBV7-9
CASSFDRFGYTF | TRBV5-1
CAWSVPTGGANEKLFF | TRBV30
CASSPPRMMNTEAFF | TRBV19
CASSQSVVSTGELFF | TRBV14
CASSRGQGARYTF | TRBV5-1
CASSTLYEQYF | TRBV28
CASSLSYNEQFF | TRBV4-1
CASSRRASGQETQYF | TRBV4-2
CASSSQGYEKLFF | TRBV6-5
CASSLWMWGSGGRGEQYF | TRBV27
CSVETDRAYGYTF | TRBV29-1
CASSESQGRNTIYF | TRBV2
CASSAGGQVYGYTF | TRBV7-9
CASSIFGLGTGKNTEAFF | TRBV19
CASSLERGDYNEQFF | TRBV5-1
CASSQETGNSPLHF | TRBV14
CASRGTRQTSSYNEQFF | TRBV27
CASKGQGGTNEKLFF | TRBV19
CATRGSGSYEQYF | TRBV2